The rows below give T cell receptor beta chains drawn from one sample of a study of T cells in Graves' hyperthyroidism and ophthalmopathy. TCRdb ran MiXCR on the multiplex PCR reads and lists one entry per CDR3 protein. The sample consists of 200,000 to 300,000 distinct CDR3 sequences, approximately 25% of them appearing once. Input material: blood. The receptor set was obtained from a woman between 40 and 50 years old with Graves' ophthalmopathy. Both conserved end residues are part of each CDR3. A D gene is named only where the DNA matches it firmly. Clone size appears in some rows only: once, few, many, or a class for an expanded clone.

v_call	clone_size	j_call	d_call	cdr3_nt	cdr3_aa
TRBV6-2/TRBV6-3	NA	TRBJ1-1	NA	TGTGCCAGCAGTTACTCACCACACTCCCCTGGACAGCACACTGAAGCTTTCTTT	CASSYSPHSPGQHTEAFF
TRBV2	many	TRBJ1-2	NA	TGTGCCAGCACCGACACGAGATATGGCTACACCTTC	CASTDTRYGYTF
TRBV11-2	many	TRBJ2-7	NA	TGTGCCAGCAGCTTACCCTGGACAGAGGTCTCCTACGAGCAGTACTTC	CASSLPWTEVSYEQYF
TRBV5-5	many	TRBJ2-7	NA	TGTGCCAGCAGCGCAGGGGGAGGGAAAGTATACGAGCAGTACTTC	CASSAGGGKVYEQYF
TRBV29-1	NA	TRBJ2-5	NA	TGCAGCGTTGAGGGCGGGGGCCACGGGGAGACCCAGTACTTC	CSVEGGGHGETQYF
TRBV12-3/TRBV12-4	NA	TRBJ2-5	NA	TGTGCCAGCAGCCCAATGGGCGCTCGGGGGGAGACCCAGTACTTC	CASSPMGARGETQYF
TRBV6-1	NA	TRBJ2-2	TRBD2	TGTGCCAGCAGGTCCGGGACTAGCGGGCCGGGCACCGGGGAGCTGTTTTTT	CASRSGTSGPGTGELFF
TRBV28	many	TRBJ2-2	NA	TGTGCCAGCAGGTTAGGCACCGGGGAGCTGTTTTTT	CASRLGTGELFF
TRBV19	NA	TRBJ2-5	NA	TGTGCCAGTAGTATGTTCGTGGGGCAAGAGACCCAGTACTTC	CASSMFVGQETQYF
TRBV18	many	TRBJ1-2	TRBD1	TGTGCCAGCTCGCAAAGTATCTCGGGACAGGGGGTGTATGGCTACACCTTC	CASSQSISGQGVYGYTF
TRBV12-3/TRBV12-4	NA	TRBJ2-7	TRBD1	TGTGCCAGCAGCCCCCCTACGGGACAGGGTTATTACGAGCAGTACTTC	CASSPPTGQGYYEQYF